This TCR beta chain was recovered during a study of PD-1 blockade in classical Hodgkin lymphoma. This CDR3 is 13 amino acids long. The V and J ends lost 11 bases and 4 bases, in that order; junction bases with no gene match: 7. Germline-derived CDR1 and CDR2 are LNHDA and SQIVND (reference sequence). Time point noted: cycle 4 day 1 (C4D1), after 6 weeks of nivolumab. Every patient had relapsed following autologous stem cell transplantation, and cohorts differed in brentuximab vedotin exposure. TCRdb's copy holds only in-frame clones and misses some; the assay was immunoSEQ multiplex PCR. The sample yields some 86,000 clones, less than 95% seen once.

The starting material was peripheral blood mononuclear cells (PBMCs), obtained before the fourth cycle of nivolumab. The J gene is TRBJ2-2, the V gene TRBV19; 7 nucleotides align to TRBD1. The TCR comes from a human donor with classical Hodgkin lymphoma. DNA for the CDR3: TGTGCCGCAACAGGGGATTTCACCGGGGAGCTGTTTTTT. Amino acids: CAATGDFTGELFF.